The 15 T cell receptor beta chains below come from one sample, sequenced in a study of blood T cell repertoires in COVID-19. Sequenced by immunoSEQ multiplex PCR; TCRdb stores in-frame clones only, minus some. The table includes some 150,000 clones, about four fifths detected once. Sequencing used peripheral blood. The receptors shown here come from a human donor in a cohort sampled during active COVID-19.

This chain uses TRBV7-3 with TRBJ2-7, with 8 bases aligning to TRBD1. The CDR3 loop spans 13 amino acids. CDR1 SGHTA and CDR2 FQGTGA come from the germline V gene. The V gene end was trimmed by 5 bases and the J gene end by 3 bases; junction bases not matched to a gene: 3. The CDR3 reads CASSRDRGYEQYF. CDR3 nucleotide sequence: TGTGCCAGCAGCCGCGACAGGGGCTACGAGCAGTACTTC.

The rearrangement joins TRBV20-1 to TRBJ1-3, with 9 bases aligning to TRBD1. From germline, CDR1 is DFQATT and CDR2 SNEGSKA (reference sequence). The trim removed 3 bases at V and 2 bases at J, leaving 11 bases unmatched. This CDR3 contains 17 residues. Here the CDR3 reads CSASYRGPGNAGNTIYF. In DNA form, the CDR3 reads TGCAGTGCTAGTTACAGGGGGCCAGGGAACGCTGGAAACACCATATATTTT.

Here the CDR3 DNA reads TGTGCCACCAGCAGAGTGGGGAGGAATCAGCCCCAGCATTTT. Encoded protein: CATSRVGRNQPQHF. The chain carries TRBV15 and TRBJ1-5; D is ambiguous. The CDR3 consists of 14 residues. The germline CDR1 and CDR2 sequences are LNHNV and YYDKDF (reference sequence). V was shortened by 1 base and J by 4 bases, with 8 bases between the two germline ends.

In this sample, this clone turned up a few times. V and J are TRBV6-5 and TRBJ1-1, with D tentatively TRBD1 (5 bases). The CDR3 runs 14 residues. Trimming removed 6 bases at V and 3 bases at J, with 14 bases between. Germline values: CDR1 MNHEY, CDR2 SVGAGI. CDR3 DNA: TGTGCCAGCAGCACAAAGCGGGGCCACACTGAAGCTTTCTTT. This encodes CASSTKRGHTEAFF.

The rearrangement links TRBV10-3 to TRBJ1-6; a possible D gene is TRBD1 (6 bases). Trimming stripped 6 bases from V and 4 bases from J, with 7 bases between. CDR1 ENHRY and CDR2 SYGVKD come from the germline V gene. The CDR3 runs to 13 residues. CDR3 region: CAIRGAYNSPLHF. The DNA for the CDR3 is TGTGCCATCAGGGGGGCGTATAATTCACCCCTCCACTTT.

This clone was seen a single time. The V call is TRBV7-2, the J call TRBJ1-4; possibly TRBD1 for D (5 bases). Trimming left V 5 bases short and J 5 bases short, with 12 bases between. Germline lookup yields CDR1 SGHTA and CDR2 FQGNSA. This CDR3 spans 14 amino acids. Here the CDR3 reads CASSPGLANEKLFF. The CDR3 coding sequence is TGTGCCAGCAGCCCAGGGCTAGCGAATGAAAAACTGTTTTTT.

This clone was detected only once. V usage is TRBV5-4 and J usage is TRBJ2-5, with 8 positions matching TRBD1. With V trimmed by 3 bases and J by 5 bases, 12 bases remained unmatched. Germline CDR1 SGHNT, CDR2 YYREEE (reference sequence). CDR3 length equals 16 residues. CDR3 DNA sequence: TGTGCCAGCAGCTCGGGACAGGCAGTAAATTGGGAGACCCAGTACTTC. Protein sequence: CASSSGQAVNWETQYF.

The chain couples TRBV7-9 to TRBJ2-2, with 8 nucleotides matching TRBD1. CDR1 SEHNR and CDR2 FQNEAQ come from the germline V gene (reference sequence). With V trimmed by 4 bases and J by 5 bases, 6 bases remained unmatched. The CDR3 is 15 residues long. DNA of the CDR3: TGTGCCAGCAGCTCTAGGACAGGGTGGACCGGGGAGCTGTTTTTT. It is translated as CASSSRTGWTGELFF.

This CDR3 reads CAQGQGANYGYTF. CDR3 bases: TGTGCCCAGGGACAGGGGGCAAACTATGGCTACACCTTC. The J gene is TRBJ1-2, the V gene TRBV2; TRBD1 matches 12 bases. The CDR3 contains 13 residues. The junction had 3 bases not matched to a gene; V was cut back by 11 bases and J by 2 bases. Germline assignment: CDR1 SNHLY and CDR2 FYNNEI.

The chain combines TRBV2 with TRBJ2-5; 7 bases align to TRBD2. V lost 6 bases to trimming and J lost 5 bases; unmatched junction nucleotides: 9. The CDR3 loop spans 14 amino acids. Germline loops: CDR1 SNHLY, CDR2 FYNNEI. The CDR3 is CASSQGRAVETQYF. In DNA, the CDR3 is TGTGCCAGCAGCCAAGGGAGGGCTGTGGAGACCCAGTACTTC.

This chain uses TRBV4-2 with TRBJ1-1; TRBD1 agrees at 7 bases. CDR1 is LGHNA and CDR2 is YNFKEQ in the germline V gene. The CDR3 is made up of 17 amino acids. V lost 1 base, J lost 0 bases, and 8 bases stayed unmatched. The CDR3 DNA reads TGTGCCAGCAGCCAAGGCACAGGGGTCGGGTTGAACACTGAAGCTTTCTTT. This gives the protein CASSQGTGVGLNTEAFF.

The gene calls are TRBV6-5 and TRBJ1-1; D is perhaps TRBD1 (6 bases). CDR3 length: 15 residues. Germline CDR1 reads MNHEY; CDR2 reads SVGAGI. V lost 7 bases, J lost 1 base, and 16 bases lay in between. The CDR3 reads CASKLNRVPNTEAFF. CDR3 bases: TGTGCCAGCAAGCTTAACAGGGTACCGAACACTGAAGCTTTCTTT.

This sequence joins TRBV5-1 and TRBJ2-7; TRBD2 agrees at 13 bases. The germline gives CDR1 SGHRS, CDR2 YFSETQ. V dropped 5 bases and J dropped 5; count of bases not matched to a gene: 4. The CDR3 contains 14 residues. This CDR3 is CASSYGLAGDEQYF. CDR3 in DNA: TGCGCCAGCAGTTATGGACTAGCGGGAGACGAGCAGTACTTC.

The V gene is TRBV15, the J gene TRBJ2-5, with a weak D call TRBD2 (6 bases). In germline, CDR1 is LNHNV, CDR2 YYDKDF (reference sequence). The CDR3 runs to 16 residues. V was pared by 0 bases and J by 5 bases, with 16 bases between. CDR3: CATSRERGRRAETQYF. CDR3 DNA sequence: TGTGCCACCAGCAGAGAGCGGGGAAGGAGGGCTGAGACCCAGTACTTC. Together with reference TRBV15 and TRBJ2-5, the CDR3 gives the full variable domain: DAMVIQNPRYQVTQFGKPVTLSCSQTLNHNVMYWYQQKSSQAPKLLFHYYDKDFNNEADTPDNFQSRRPNTSFCFLDIRSPGLGDTAMYLCATSRERGRRAETQYFGPGTRLLVL.

The chain carries TRBV25-1 and TRBJ2-7; D might be TRBD1 (6 bases). Trimming pared 1 base from V and 4 bases from J, leaving 14 bases between. CDR3 length: 15 residues. Germline assignment: CDR1 MGHDK and CDR2 SYGVNS. CDR3 residues: CASSEFLTGSYEQYF. The CDR3 coding sequence is TGTGCCAGCAGTGAATTTCTTACAGGGAGTTACGAGCAGTACTTC.